This TCR beta chain is from a study of regulatory T cells in long-lasting Graves disease. Described time point: persistent/refractory GD, antithyroid drugs over 5 years with positive TRAb. The authors made the TCR library using RNA they extracted from PBMCs. The authors diagnosed Graves' disease using American Thyroid Association guidelines. Trimming removed 7 bases at V and 0 bases at J, with 13 bases between. Germline CDR1 and CDR2: SGHTA and FQGNSA. The CDR3 is 15 residues long. Study-level results: Comparison showed that persistent patients shared more public clonotypes (roughly 2,500) than new patients (over 950).

This clonotype was seen only a few times. Its target is unknown. The TCR beta library used iRepertoire HTBI primers with Arm-PCR amplification of CDR3. Via MiXCR, TCRdb re-called the multiplex PCR reads, giving one row per CDR3 protein. The sample includes 420,000 or so distinct CDR3 sequences, 20% to 25% of them seen just once. This TCR was sampled from a female donor with Graves disease. The rearrangement links TRBV7-2 to TRBJ1-5; maybe TRBD1 (6 bases). This specimen consisted of peripheral blood mononuclear cells (PBMCs), obtained when the disease was refractory, from a patient treated with antithyroid drugs. The CDR3 DNA follows: TGTGCCAGCAAACCCCGGGACACTAGCAATCAGCCCCAGCATTTT. The encoded protein is CASKPRDTSNQPQHF.